This record covers a single T cell receptor beta chain. The V gene end was trimmed by 5 bases and the J gene end by 8 bases; junction bases not matched to a gene: 6. CDR3 length: 15 amino acids. CDR1 PRHDT and CDR2 FYEKMQ come from the germline V gene (reference sequence). The sample is drawn from a study of OX40 agonist ivuxolimab in advanced cancers. Using immunoSEQ multiplex PCR, the repertoire was profiled, and TCRdb retains in-frame clones only, with some absent. This repertoire shows over 55,000 clones, around 83% found once; its top ten account for 1.5% to 2%. Specimen: CD4+ or CD8+ T cells sorted from blood, collected in a trial of the OX40 agonist ivuxolimab. This clonotype originated in an adult with an advanced solid tumor such as melanoma, head and neck, liver or kidney cancer. The chain uses TRBV13 and TRBJ2-1; the match to TRBD2 covers 13 bases. Here the CDR3 DNA reads TGTGCCAGCAGCATCGGACTAGCGGGAGAAGATGAGCAGTTCTTC. Translated, it gives CASSIGLAGEDEQFF.